This T cell receptor beta chain was recovered during a study of neurological immune-mediated disorders. Study results and limitations: None of the CDR3 amino acid sequences found in expanded clones was shared across subjects. This suggests that the TCR-beta repertoires were private in all groups.

Healthy control participants comprised blood bank volunteers in Maryland, USA. Unsorted libraries were prepared from 2 million PBMCs held at -80 C. CDR3 length: 15 amino acids. Germline V gene data show CDR1 as SGHRS and CDR2 as YFSETQ. With 0 bases clipped from V and 6 bases from J, the junction kept 5 bases outside the gene matches. This clonotype was recorded at least ten times. The antigen is not known. Synthesis of cDNA was carried out by template-switch 5'RACE. The reaction used 10-nucleotide random UMIs. TCRdb passed the 5' RACE reads through MiXCR, listing each CDR3 protein once. There are roughly 50,000 distinct CDR3 sequences in the sample; 16% occur only once, and 4% to 4.5% lies in the top ten.

The V and J genes are TRBV5-1 and TRBJ1-5, with TRBD1 matching 8 bases. The source of this sequence is a man aged 60-69 years in good health. Sequenced material: PBMCs. The CDR3 nucleotides read TGCGCCAGCAGCTTGGGACAGGGGATGGGTCAGCCCCAGCATTTT. Amino acid sequence: CASSLGQGMGQPQHF.